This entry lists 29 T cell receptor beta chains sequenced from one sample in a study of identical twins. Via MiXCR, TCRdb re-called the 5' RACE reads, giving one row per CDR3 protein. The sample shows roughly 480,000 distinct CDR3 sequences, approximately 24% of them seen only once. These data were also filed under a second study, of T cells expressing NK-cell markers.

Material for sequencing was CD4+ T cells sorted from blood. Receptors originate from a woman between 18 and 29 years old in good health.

CDR3 in DNA: TGTGCCAGCAGCCATGTGGGACTAGCGGACCCCTACGAGCAGTACTTC. It codes for CASSHVGLADPYEQYF. The chain uses TRBV7-2 and TRBJ2-7; TRBD2 matches 11 bases. V lost 5 bases and J lost 2; bases outside the gene matches: 8. CDR3 length: 16 amino acids. Germline V gene data show CDR1 as SGHTA and CDR2 as FQGNSA.

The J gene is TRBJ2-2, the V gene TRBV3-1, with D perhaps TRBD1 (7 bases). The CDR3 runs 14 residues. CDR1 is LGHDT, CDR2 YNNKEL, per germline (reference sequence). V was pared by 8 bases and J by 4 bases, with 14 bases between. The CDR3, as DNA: TGTGCCAGCTCAGGGGGGAGTGTCACCGGGGAGCTGTTTTTT. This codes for CASSGGSVTGELFF.

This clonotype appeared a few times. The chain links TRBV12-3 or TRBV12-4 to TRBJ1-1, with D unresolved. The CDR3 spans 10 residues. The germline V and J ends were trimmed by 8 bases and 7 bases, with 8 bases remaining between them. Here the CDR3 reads CASGRGEAFF. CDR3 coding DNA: TGTGCCAGCGGCCGGGGTGAAGCTTTCTTT.

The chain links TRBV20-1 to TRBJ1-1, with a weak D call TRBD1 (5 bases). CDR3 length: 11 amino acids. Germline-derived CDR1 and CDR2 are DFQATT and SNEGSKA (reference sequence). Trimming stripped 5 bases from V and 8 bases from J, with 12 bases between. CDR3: CSALGTAEAFF. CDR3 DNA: TGCAGTGCTCTCGGGACGGCAGAAGCTTTCTTT.

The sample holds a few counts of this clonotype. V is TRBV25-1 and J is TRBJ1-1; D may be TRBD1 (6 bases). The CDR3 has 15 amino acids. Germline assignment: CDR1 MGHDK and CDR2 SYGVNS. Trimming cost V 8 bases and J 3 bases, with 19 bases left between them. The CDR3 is CASRAAGDLYTEAFF. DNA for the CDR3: TGTGCCAGCCGTGCCGCAGGGGATTTGTACACTGAAGCTTTCTTT.

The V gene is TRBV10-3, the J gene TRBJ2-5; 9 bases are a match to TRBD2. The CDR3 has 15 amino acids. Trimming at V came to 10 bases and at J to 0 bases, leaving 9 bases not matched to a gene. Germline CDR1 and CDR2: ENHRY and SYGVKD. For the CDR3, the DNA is TGTGCCACCAGACGCGCGGGAGGGTACCAAGAGACCCAGTACTTC. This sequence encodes CATRRAGGYQETQYF.

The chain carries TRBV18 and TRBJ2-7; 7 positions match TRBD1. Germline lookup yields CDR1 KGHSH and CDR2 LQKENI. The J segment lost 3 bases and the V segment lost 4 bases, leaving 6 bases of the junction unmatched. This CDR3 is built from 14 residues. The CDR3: CASSRGGRLYEQYF. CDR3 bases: TGTGCCAGCTCACGAGGGGGCCGCCTCTACGAGCAGTACTTC. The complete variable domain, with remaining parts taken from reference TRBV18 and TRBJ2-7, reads NAGVMQNPRHLVRRRGQEARLRCSPMKGHSHVYWYRQLPEEGLKFMVYLQKENIIDESGMPKERFSAEFPKEGPSILRIQQVVRGDSAAYFCASSRGGRLYEQYFGPGTRLTVT.

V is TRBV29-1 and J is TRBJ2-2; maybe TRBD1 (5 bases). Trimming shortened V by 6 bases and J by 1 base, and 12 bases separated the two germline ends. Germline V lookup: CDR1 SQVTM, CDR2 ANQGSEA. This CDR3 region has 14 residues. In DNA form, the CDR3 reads TGCAGCGTGAGACAGTCCATGAACACCGGGGAGCTGTTTTTT. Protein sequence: CSVRQSMNTGELFF.

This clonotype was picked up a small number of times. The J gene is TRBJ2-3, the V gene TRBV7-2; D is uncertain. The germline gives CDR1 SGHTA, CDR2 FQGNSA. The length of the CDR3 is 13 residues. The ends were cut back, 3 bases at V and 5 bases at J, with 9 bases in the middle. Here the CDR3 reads CASSFSLGDTQYF. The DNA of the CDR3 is TGTGCCAGCAGCTTTTCTCTGGGAGATACGCAGTATTTT.

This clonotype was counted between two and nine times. The CDR3 DNA reads as TGTGCCATCAGTGAGTGGAAGCAGATTAGCACAGATACGCAGTATTTT. As protein: CAISEWKQISTDTQYF. The chain is built from TRBV10-3 and TRBJ2-3; D remains ambiguous. The V gene's germline CDR1 is ENHRY and CDR2 SYGVKD. V lost 1 base and J lost 0, with 11 bases in between. The CDR3 has 16 residues.

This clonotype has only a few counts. DNA for the CDR3: TGCAGCGCCTGGAACTCCTACAATGAGCAGTTCTTC. It codes for CSAWNSYNEQFF. The chain couples TRBV29-1 to TRBJ2-1; D gene uncertain. CDR1 is SQVTM, CDR2 ANQGSEA, per germline. The CDR3 consists of 12 residues. V was shortened by 7 bases and J by 0 bases, with 7 bases between the two germline ends.

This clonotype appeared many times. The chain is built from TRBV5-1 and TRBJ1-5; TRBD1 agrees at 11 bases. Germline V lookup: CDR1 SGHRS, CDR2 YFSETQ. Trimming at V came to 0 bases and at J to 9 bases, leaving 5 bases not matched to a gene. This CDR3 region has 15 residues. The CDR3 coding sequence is TGCGCCAGCAGCTTGGACGGACAGGGGGCCCGGCCCCAGCATTTT. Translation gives CASSLDGQGARPQHF.

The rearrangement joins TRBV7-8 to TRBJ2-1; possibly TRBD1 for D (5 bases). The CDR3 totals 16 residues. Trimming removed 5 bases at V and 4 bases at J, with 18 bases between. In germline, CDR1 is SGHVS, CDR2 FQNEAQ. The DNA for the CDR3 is TGTGCCAGCAGCCACGGTGGACAAAGGGGATACAATGAGCAGTTCTTC. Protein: CASSHGGQRGYNEQFF.

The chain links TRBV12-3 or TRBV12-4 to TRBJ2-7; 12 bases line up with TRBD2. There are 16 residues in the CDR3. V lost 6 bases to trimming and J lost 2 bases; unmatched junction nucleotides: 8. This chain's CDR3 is CASSLSLAGGAYEQYF. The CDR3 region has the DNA TGTGCCAGCAGCCTATCACTAGCGGGGGGTGCCTACGAGCAGTACTTC.

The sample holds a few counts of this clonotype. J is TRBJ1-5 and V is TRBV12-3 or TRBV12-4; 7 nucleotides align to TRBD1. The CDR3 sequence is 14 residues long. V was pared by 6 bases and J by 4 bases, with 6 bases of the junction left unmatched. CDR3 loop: CASSFGTDNQPQHF. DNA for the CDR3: TGTGCCAGCAGCTTTGGGACAGATAATCAGCCCCAGCATTTT.

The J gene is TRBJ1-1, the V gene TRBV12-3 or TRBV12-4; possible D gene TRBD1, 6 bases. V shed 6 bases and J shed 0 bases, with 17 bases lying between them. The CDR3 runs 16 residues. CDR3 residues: CASSIRGDEVNTEAFF. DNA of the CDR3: TGTGCCAGCAGCATTAGGGGGGACGAAGTGAACACTGAAGCTTTCTTT.

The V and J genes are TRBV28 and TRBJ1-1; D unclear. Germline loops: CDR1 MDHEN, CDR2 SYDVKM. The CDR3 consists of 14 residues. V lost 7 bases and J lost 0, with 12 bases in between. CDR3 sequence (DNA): TGTGCCAGCACCACATTTGGGGTGAACACTGAAGCTTTCTTT. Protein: CASTTFGVNTEAFF.

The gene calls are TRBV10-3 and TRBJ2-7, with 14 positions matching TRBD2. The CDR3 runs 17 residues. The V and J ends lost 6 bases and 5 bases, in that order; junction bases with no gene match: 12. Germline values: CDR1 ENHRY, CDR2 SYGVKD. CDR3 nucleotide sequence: TGTGCCATCAGCCCCCCTTCGACTAGCGGGGGGGACAACGAGCAGTACTTC. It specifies CAISPPSTSGGDNEQYF.

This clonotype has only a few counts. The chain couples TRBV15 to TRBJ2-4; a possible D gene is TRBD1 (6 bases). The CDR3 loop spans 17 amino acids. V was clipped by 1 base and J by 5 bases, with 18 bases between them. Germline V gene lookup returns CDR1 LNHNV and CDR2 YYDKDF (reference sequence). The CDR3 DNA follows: TGTGCCACCAGCAGAGCTCATGGGGGCCTGGGACAAAACATTCAGTACTTC. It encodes CATSRAHGGLGQNIQYF. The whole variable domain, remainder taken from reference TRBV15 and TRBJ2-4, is DAMVIQNPRYQVTQFGKPVTLSCSQTLNHNVMYWYQQKSSQAPKLLFHYYDKDFNNEADTPDNFQSRRPNTSFCFLDIRSPGLGDTAMYLCATSRAHGGLGQNIQYFGAGTRLSVL.

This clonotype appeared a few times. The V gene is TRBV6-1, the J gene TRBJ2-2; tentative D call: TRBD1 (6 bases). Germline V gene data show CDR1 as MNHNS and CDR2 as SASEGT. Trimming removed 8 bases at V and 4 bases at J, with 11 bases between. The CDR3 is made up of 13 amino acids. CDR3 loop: CASVGASTGELFF. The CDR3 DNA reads TGTGCCAGCGTGGGGGCGAGCACCGGGGAGCTGTTTTTT.

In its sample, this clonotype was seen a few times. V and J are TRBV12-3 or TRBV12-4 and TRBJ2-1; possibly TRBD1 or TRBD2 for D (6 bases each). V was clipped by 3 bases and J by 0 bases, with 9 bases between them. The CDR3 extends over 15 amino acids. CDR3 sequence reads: CASSFSGASYNEQFF. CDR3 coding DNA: TGTGCCAGCAGTTTCTCGGGGGCCTCCTACAATGAGCAGTTCTTC.

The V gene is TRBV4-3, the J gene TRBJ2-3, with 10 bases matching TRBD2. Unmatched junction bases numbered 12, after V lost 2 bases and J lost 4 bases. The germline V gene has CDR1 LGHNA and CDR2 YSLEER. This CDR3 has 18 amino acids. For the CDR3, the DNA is TGCGCCAGCAGCCAATCTAGCGGGAGTTGGTATCAGGCAGATACGCAGTATTTT. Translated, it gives CASSQSSGSWYQADTQYF.

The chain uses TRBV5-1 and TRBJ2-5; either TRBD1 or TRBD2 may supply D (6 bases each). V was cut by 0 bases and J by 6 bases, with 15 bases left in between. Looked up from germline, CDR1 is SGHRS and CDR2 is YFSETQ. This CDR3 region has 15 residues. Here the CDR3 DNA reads TGCGCCAGCAGCTTGGTTCCGGGGGCGGGACAGACCCAGTACTTC. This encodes CASSLVPGAGQTQYF.

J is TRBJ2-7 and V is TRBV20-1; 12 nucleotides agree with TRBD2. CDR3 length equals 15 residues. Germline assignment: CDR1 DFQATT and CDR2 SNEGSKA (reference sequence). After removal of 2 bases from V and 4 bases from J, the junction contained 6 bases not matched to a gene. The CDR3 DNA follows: TGCAGTGCTAGATTTGCTAGCGGGGGGGCTTACGAGCAGTACTTC. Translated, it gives CSARFASGGAYEQYF.

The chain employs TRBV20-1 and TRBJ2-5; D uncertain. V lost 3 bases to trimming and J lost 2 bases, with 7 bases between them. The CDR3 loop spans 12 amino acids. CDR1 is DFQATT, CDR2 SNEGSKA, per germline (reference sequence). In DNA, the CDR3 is TGCAGTGCTAGTGCTAGGCAAGAGACCCAGTACTTC. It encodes CSASARQETQYF.

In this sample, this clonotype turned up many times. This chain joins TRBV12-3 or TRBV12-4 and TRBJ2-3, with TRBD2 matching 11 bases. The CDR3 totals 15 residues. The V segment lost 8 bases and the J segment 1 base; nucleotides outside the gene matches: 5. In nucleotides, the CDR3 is TGTGCCAGCGCCGGGACTAGCGGAGGCACAGATACGCAGTATTTT. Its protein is CASAGTSGGTDTQYF.

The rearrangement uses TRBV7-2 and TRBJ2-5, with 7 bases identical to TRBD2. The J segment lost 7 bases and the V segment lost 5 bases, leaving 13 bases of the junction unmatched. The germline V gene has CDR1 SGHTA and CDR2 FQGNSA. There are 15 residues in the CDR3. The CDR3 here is CASSPLGGDVGTQYF. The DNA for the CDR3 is TGTGCCAGCAGCCCCCTGGGGGGGGACGTCGGGACCCAGTACTTC.

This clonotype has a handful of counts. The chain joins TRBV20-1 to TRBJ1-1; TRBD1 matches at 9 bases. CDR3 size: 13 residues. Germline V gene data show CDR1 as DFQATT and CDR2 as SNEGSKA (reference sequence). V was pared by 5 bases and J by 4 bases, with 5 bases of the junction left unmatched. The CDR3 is CSAYRGRATEAFF. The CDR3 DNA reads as TGCAGTGCTTACAGGGGGCGTGCCACTGAAGCTTTCTTT.

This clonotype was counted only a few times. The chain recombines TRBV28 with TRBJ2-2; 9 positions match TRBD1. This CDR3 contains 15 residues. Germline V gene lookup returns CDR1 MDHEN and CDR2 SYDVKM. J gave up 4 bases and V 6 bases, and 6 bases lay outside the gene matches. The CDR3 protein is CASRPGTGPTGELFF. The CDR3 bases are TGTGCCAGCAGGCCCGGGACAGGGCCCACCGGGGAGCTGTTTTTT.